This T cell receptor (beta chain) comes out of a study of blood T cell repertoires in COVID-19 (TCRdb year 2020). About the investigation overall: The collaborator samples originated in the United States, Italy and Spain and spanned the acute and convalescent phases of COVID-19. The prospective study material was composed of cDNA or gDNA derived from T cells, B-cell-depleted T cells, or PBMCs. Where available, HLA class I and class II types were obtained from metadata supplied by the sample provider rather than from assay-based typing. Subjects who had been exposed to COVID-19, were actively infected with it, or had recovered from it provided the deeply sampled blood TCRbeta repertoires that made up the dataset. Sample metadata almost always included a de-identified subject ID, COVID-19 status, age in years and sex. The samples were drawn from two sources: the first 160 participants of the ongoing ImmuneRACE study, and 1,254 subjects contributed by 6 global collaborators. The repertoires were released in a freely available public database intended as a resource for research on the immune response to SARS-CoV-2.

Collaborating institutions collected whole blood in K2EDTA tubes following their own protocols. For TCRbeta analysis, collaborators shipped samples as frozen whole blood, isolated PBMCs, or DNA extracted from either of those sample types. TCRbeta CDR3 regions were amplified from genomic DNA using the immunoSEQ Assay, a bias-controlled multiplex PCR. Turning to the authors' computational methods: Nucleated cell counts per sample were estimated from amplification of reference gene primers within the assay. To quantify the absolute abundance of each unique TCRbeta CDR3 rearrangement, sequence reads were collapsed and filtered. Productive Simpson clonality was computed per sample as the square root of Simpson's diversity index over productive rearrangements. TCRdb's version of the immuneACCESS table is confined to in-frame rearrangements and falls short of the full clone set. An unresolved V gene accounts for under half of the shortfall where checked; the remainder is of unknown origin. The DNA gave D and trimming, while V, J and clone size come from that table. Recorded for this sample are 250,000 to 300,000 clones; about 88% of them occurred a single time. Approximately 4% of the sample lies in the top ten.

The study at large found these results: The quantity of clinical and demographic metadata differed by source and by participant and was supplied without curation.

Trimming takes 5 bases off V and 6 bases off J; junction bases not matched to a gene: 8. CDR1 and CDR2, looked up from the germline V gene, are WSHSY and SAAADI. Including the terminal cysteine and phenylalanine, the CDR3 comprises 16 residues. The kept DNA is CDR3 alone, 48 bases in frame from the first base. On this clone itself: This receptor's antigen is unknown. The record has no base qualities; no much larger clone is one base away.

Input material: peripheral blood. The chain employs TRBV10-2 and TRBJ2-1; 12 central nucleotides agree with TRBD2. This sequence was found in a young man with active or convalescent COVID-19. The CDR3 reads as follows: CASSNPSGRAINEQFF. At the DNA level, the sequence is TGCGCCAGCAGTAACCCTAGCGGGAGGGCCATCAATGAGCAGTTCTTC.